The 26 T cell receptor beta chains given below trace back to one sample, sequenced in a study of T cell repertoires in cytomegalovirus infection. One entry per CDR3 protein results from TCRdb running MiXCR on the reads. This table has under 600,000 distinct CDR3 sequences, approximately 16% appearing once. Sample: CD8+ T cells from PBMCs. These receptors originate from a human donor in good health (CMV status not recorded). Some clones in this sample may be carry-over from other donors' samples.

Ten or more counts support this clonotype. This rearrangement joins TRBV7-9 to TRBJ1-5, with D perhaps TRBD1 (6 bases). The CDR3 sequence is 14 residues long. The V gene lost 5 bases and the J gene lost 3 bases, with 11 bases spanning the gap. In germline, CDR1 is SEHNR, CDR2 FQNEAQ (reference sequence). The chain's CDR3 is CASSHGQLNQPQHF. The CDR3 coding sequence is TGTGCCAGCAGCCATGGACAGCTCAATCAGCCCCAGCATTTT.

The sample holds many counts of this clonotype. As DNA, the CDR3 is TGTGCCAGCAGTCAGGGGGGGGAGTACACTGAAGCTTTCTTT. Amino acids: CASSQGGEYTEAFF. This sequence joins TRBV6-1 and TRBJ1-1; TRBD1 agrees at 7 bases. CDR3 length equals 14 residues. Germline V lookup: CDR1 MNHNS, CDR2 SASEGT. V dropped 5 bases and J dropped 3; count of bases not matched to a gene: 6.

Details on this clonotype: A much larger clone differs from this one at a single base, so this may be a read error. V usage is TRBV25-1 and J usage is TRBJ2-3, with 7 bases matching TRBD2. The CDR3 covers 17 residues. Germline V CDR1 and CDR2: MGHDK, SYGVNS. The DNA for the CDR3 is TGTGCCAGCAGTGATGGGTGGGAGGGTCTGGGCACAGATACGGAGTATTTT. As protein: CASSDGWEGLGTDTEYF.

A few counts support this clonotype. The gene calls are TRBV19 and TRBJ2-2; D is unresolved. Germline CDR1 LNHDA, CDR2 SQIVND (reference sequence). Trimming removed 1 base from V and 3 bases from J, with 12 bases in between. CDR3 length equals 16 residues. This CDR3 is CASSIGGSKHTGELFF. CDR3 coding DNA: TGTGCCAGTAGTATAGGGGGAAGTAAACACACCGGGGAGCTGTTTTTT.

This chain connects TRBV5-6 to TRBJ1-2; 12 bases are a match to TRBD1. This CDR3 contains 18 residues. Per the germline V gene, CDR1 is SGHDT and CDR2 is YYEEEE. After removal of 3 bases from V and 4 bases from J, the junction contained 13 bases not matched to a gene. This chain's CDR3 is CASSSPTGQGALSYGYTF. CDR3 nucleotides: TGTGCCAGCAGCTCGCCTACGGGACAGGGGGCTCTAAGCTATGGCTACACCTTC.

The sample holds many counts of this clonotype. This sequence joins TRBV7-8 and TRBJ1-1; possible D gene TRBD1, 6 bases. This CDR3 is built from 14 residues. V lost 5 bases and J lost 5, with 15 bases in between. The V gene's germline CDR1 is SGHVS and CDR2 FQNEAQ. The CDR3 bases are TGTGCCAGCAGCCGAGTAAGGGGGGGGACTGAAGCTTTCTTT. Protein: CASSRVRGGTEAFF.

The sample holds a few counts of this clonotype. V usage is TRBV7-3 and J usage is TRBJ2-3; 11 nucleotides align to TRBD2. Trimming cost V 5 bases and J 3 bases; bases outside gene matches: 7. The CDR3 consists of 16 residues. The germline gives CDR1 SGHTA, CDR2 FQGTGA. This CDR3 is CASSVAGGPRTDTQYF. The CDR3 bases are TGTGCCAGCAGCGTAGCGGGGGGGCCAAGAACAGATACGCAGTATTTT.

This clonotype was observed at least ten times. The J gene is TRBJ2-7, the V gene TRBV15, with D unclear. This CDR3 is built from 13 residues. CDR1 and CDR2 from the germline V gene are LNHNV and YYDKDF (reference sequence). Deletions cut 0 bases from V and 1 base from J, with 4 bases between. CDR3 region: CATSRDGSYEQYF. The CDR3 DNA sequence: TGTGCCACCAGCAGAGATGGATCCTACGAGCAGTACTTC.

V and J are TRBV20-1 and TRBJ1-5; 7 bases match TRBD1. The CDR3 contains 17 residues. Per the germline V gene, CDR1 is DFQATT and CDR2 is SNEGSKA (reference sequence). The V segment lost 1 base and the J segment 0 bases; nucleotides outside the gene matches: 9. The CDR3 here is CSARAQGVPYSNQPQHF. DNA for the CDR3: TGCAGTGCTAGAGCTCAGGGGGTGCCTTATAGCAATCAGCCCCAGCATTTT.

This chain joins TRBV9 and TRBJ1-2; 9 bases align to TRBD1. Germline assignment: CDR1 SGDLS and CDR2 YYNGEE. The CDR3 runs 12 residues. J was trimmed by 4 bases and V by 8 bases; bases with no gene match: 3. In nucleotides, the CDR3 is TGTGCCAGTCGGGACAGGGTCTATGGCTACACCTTC. It codes for CASRDRVYGYTF.

This clonotype was counted at least ten times. The chain employs TRBV6-4 and TRBJ1-3; no clear D gene. The CDR3 spans 15 residues. Germline V lookup: CDR1 MRHNA, CDR2 SNTAGT. Trimming cost V 2 bases and J 0 bases, with 8 bases left between them. The CDR3 is CASSDRRSSGNTIYF. CDR3 DNA: TGTGCCAGCAGTGACCGACGCAGCTCTGGAAACACCATATATTTT.

This chain connects TRBV20-1 to TRBJ2-1; 10 bases are a match to TRBD2. The germline gives CDR1 DFQATT, CDR2 SNEGSKA (reference sequence). V was clipped by 4 bases and J by 6 bases; unmatched bases: 9. This CDR3 has 15 residues. This CDR3 reads CSATWGSGRINEQFF. CDR3 nucleotide sequence: TGCAGTGCTACTTGGGGTAGCGGGAGGATCAATGAGCAGTTCTTC.

This chain uses TRBV9 with TRBJ2-2; perhaps TRBD1 as D (7 bases). There are 14 residues in the CDR3. V was clipped by 3 bases and J by 6 bases, with 12 bases between them. Germline CDR1 and CDR2: SGDLS and YYNGEE. CDR3 sequence: CASSEGASAGELFF. The CDR3 DNA sequence: TGTGCCAGCAGCGAGGGGGCTAGCGCCGGGGAGCTGTTTTTT.

Many counts were recorded for this clonotype. The rearrangement joins TRBV28 to TRBJ2-7, with D hard to call. Trimming pared 2 bases from V and 6 bases from J, leaving 14 bases between. The CDR3 sequence is 14 residues long. CDR1 is MDHEN and CDR2 is SYDVKM in the germline V gene. The CDR3, as DNA: TGTGCCAGCAGTTTAGGCAGACGCGGACGCGAGCAGTACTTC. It codes for CASSLGRRGREQYF.

This clonotype was seen repeatedly, ten times or more. The chain is built from TRBV24-1 and TRBJ2-5; TRBD1 agrees at 11 bases. The ends lost 7 bases at V and 4 bases at J; junction bases unmatched: 4. From germline, CDR1 is KGHDR and CDR2 SFDVKD. This CDR3 has 14 residues. CDR3 nucleotides: TGTGCCACCAGGGGCGGACAGGGGGCAGAGACCCAGTACTTC. Its translation: CATRGGQGAETQYF.

In its sample, this clonotype was seen many times. The CDR3 loop is CASSSGTSGTRTYNEQFF. CDR3 DNA: TGTGCCAGCAGTTCCGGGACTAGCGGAACACGAACCTACAATGAGCAGTTCTTC. This rearrangement joins TRBV7-9 to TRBJ2-1; 11 nucleotides match TRBD2. Germline trimming cut 6 bases from V and 2 bases from J; bases unmatched to any gene: 12. Germline lookup yields CDR1 SEHNR and CDR2 FQNEAQ (reference sequence). The CDR3 length is 18 residues.

The sample holds a few counts of this clonotype. The chain links TRBV9 to TRBJ1-4; the match to TRBD1 covers 9 bases. Trimming at V came to 3 bases and at J to 5 bases, leaving 8 bases not matched to a gene. Looked up from germline, CDR1 is SGDLS and CDR2 is YYNGEE. This CDR3 is 16 amino acids long. The CDR3 loop reads CASSEGTGTGNEKLFF. In nucleotides, the CDR3 is TGTGCCAGCAGCGAGGGAACCGGGACAGGGAATGAAAAACTGTTTTTT.

This clonotype was seen repeatedly, ten times or more. The rearrangement links TRBV20-1 to TRBJ1-1; D possibly corresponds to TRBD1 (6 bases). The V and J ends lost 0 bases and 2 bases respectively, with 7 bases between them. This CDR3 is 13 amino acids long. Looked up from germline, CDR1 is DFQATT and CDR2 is SNEGSKA (reference sequence). In DNA form, the CDR3 reads TGCAGTGCTAGAGACAGGGGAAACACTGAAGCTTTCTTT. Encoded protein: CSARDRGNTEAFF.

This clonotype came up many times. This rearrangement joins TRBV4-1 to TRBJ2-1; a weak D match, TRBD2 (5 bases). Germline V gene data show CDR1 as MGHRA and CDR2 as YSYEKL. The V and J ends lost 5 bases and 0 bases respectively, with 14 bases between them. The CDR3 is 16 residues long. The CDR3 sequence is CASSSSAAPSYNEQFF. In DNA form, the CDR3 reads TGCGCCAGCAGCTCTTCAGCGGCTCCCTCCTACAATGAGCAGTTCTTC.

This clonotype was detected only a few times. Here the CDR3 reads CASRQGPLGEQYF. The CDR3, as DNA: TGTGCCAGCAGACAAGGACCCCTTGGCGAGCAGTACTTC. The genes are TRBV28 and TRBJ2-7; D unresolved. CDR1 and CDR2 from the germline V gene are MDHEN and SYDVKM. This CDR3 has 13 residues. Trimming pared 6 bases from V and 6 bases from J, leaving 15 bases between.

This clonotype showed up just a few times. The chain uses TRBV29-1 and TRBJ2-2; no reliable D call. There are 12 residues in the CDR3. Per germline, CDR1 SQVTM and CDR2 ANQGSEA. Trimming stripped 3 bases from V and 5 bases from J, with 7 bases between. This CDR3 reads CSVEPETGELFF. CDR3 coding DNA: TGCAGCGTTGAGCCAGAGACCGGGGAGCTGTTTTTT.

There are a few counts of this clonotype. The rearrangement joins TRBV13 to TRBJ1-2; 9 positions match TRBD1. With 4 bases clipped from V and 1 base from J, the junction kept 10 bases outside the gene matches. The V gene's germline CDR1 is PRHDT and CDR2 FYEKMQ (reference sequence). The CDR3 covers 17 residues. The CDR3 coding sequence is TGTGCCAGCAGCTCAGCCCCAGGGACAGGGCGTAACTATGGCTACACCTTC. The encoded protein is CASSSAPGTGRNYGYTF.

As for this clonotype: A read error is possible here, since a much larger clone lies one base away. The chain joins TRBV27 to TRBJ2-2; tentatively, D is TRBD2 (6 bases). The ends were cut back, 11 bases at V and 9 bases at J, with 22 bases in the middle. The CDR3 runs to 14 residues. Germline-derived CDR1 and CDR2 are MNHEY and SMNVEV (reference sequence). The CDR3 region has the DNA TGTGCCCGCACCTTACGGGGGTCTGCTAGGGAGCTGTTTTTT. Encoded protein: CARTLRGSARELFF.

The chain combines TRBV6-1 with TRBJ2-1, with 9 bases matching TRBD2. The length of the CDR3 is 13 residues. Germline V lookup: CDR1 MNHNS, CDR2 SASEGT. The V gene end was trimmed by 6 bases and the J gene end by 8 bases; junction bases not matched to a gene: 5. The CDR3 nucleotides are TGTGCCAGCAGGGACGGGACTAGCTATGAGCAGTTCTTC. Residues: CASRDGTSYEQFF.

This clonotype was seen only a few times. The rearrangement uses TRBV12-3 or TRBV12-4 and TRBJ2-1, with D tentatively TRBD1 (6 bases). With 6 bases removed from V and 7 bases from J, the gap between germline ends came to 22 bases. CDR3 length: 16 amino acids. DNA of the CDR3: TGTGCCAGCAGCCCAGACAGTGGGGGCCTCGGGAATGAGCAGTTCTTC. Its protein is CASSPDSGGLGNEQFF.

The rearrangement links TRBV7-9 to TRBJ2-1; 10 bases agree with TRBD1. V trimming: 4 bases; J trimming: 4 bases; junction bases outside the gene matches: 7. The CDR3 loop spans 16 amino acids. CDR1 is SEHNR, CDR2 FQNEAQ, per germline (reference sequence). The CDR3 DNA reads as TGTGCCAGCAGCTCGGCGTGGACAGGGGGTTACAATGAGCAGTTCTTC. It is translated as CASSSAWTGGYNEQFF.